These 9 T cell receptor beta chains were sequenced from one sample in a study of identical twins (dated by TCRdb to 2016 to 2017). The method behind the library was 5' RACE. Sequencing was carried out with an Illumina HiSeq 2000. TCRdb handled the public reads itself, with Q25 trimming in fastp and clone calling in MiXCR, and kept productive beta chains. Each entry merges the rows of one CDR3 protein and shows their most common DNA and genes. Across this sample there are over 600,000 distinct CDR3 sequences, with 20% to 25% seen only once. The leading ten clones occupy roughly 4.3% of the sample. These data also featured in a second study, about T cells expressing NK-cell markers.

Sample: PBMCs. Receptor source: a woman between 18 and 29 years old in good health.

This clonotype has ten or more counts. The chain combines TRBV29-1 with TRBJ1-1; D not certain. CDR3 length equals 12 residues. V was cut by 4 bases and J by 3 bases, with 9 bases left in between. Looked up from germline, CDR1 is SQVTM and CDR2 is ANQGSEA. In DNA, the CDR3 is TGCAGCGTTGGACGTTTCGACACTGAAGCTTTCTTT. Translating gives CSVGRFDTEAFF.

This clonotype was detected only a few times. The chain uses TRBV10-3 and TRBJ2-3, with D perhaps being TRBD1 or TRBD2 (5 bases each). This CDR3 contains 15 residues. V lost 6 bases and J 2 bases, leaving 15 bases between the germline ends. Germline V gene lookup returns CDR1 ENHRY and CDR2 SYGVKD. CDR3 sequence reads: CAIRKGRVNTDTQYF. For the CDR3, the DNA is TGTGCCATCAGAAAGGGGCGGGTGAACACAGATACGCAGTATTTT.

This clonotype was counted a few times. The rearrangement links TRBV29-1 to TRBJ1-2; TRBD1 is a possible D gene (5 bases). There are 13 residues in the CDR3. Germline values: CDR1 SQVTM, CDR2 ANQGSEA. V lost 6 bases and J lost 4, with 15 bases in between. CDR3 nucleotide sequence: TGCAGCGTGAGGGACGGGGCCGGCTATGGCTACACCTTC. Its translation: CSVRDGAGYGYTF.

The V call is TRBV20-1, the J call TRBJ2-2; D gene ambiguous. Per germline, CDR1 DFQATT and CDR2 SNEGSKA (reference sequence). This CDR3 is 16 amino acids long. Deletions cut 3 bases from V and 1 base from J, with 15 bases between. CDR3 in amino acids: CSASSVSWRNTGELFF. In nucleotides, the CDR3 is TGCAGTGCTAGTTCGGTTTCTTGGCGGAACACCGGGGAGCTGTTTTTT.

The DNA for the CDR3 is TGTGCCAGCAAGAACTCCCGGGACAAAAACATTCAGTACTTC. This gives the protein CASKNSRDKNIQYF. This chain connects TRBV12-3 or TRBV12-4 to TRBJ2-4; the D gene is possibly TRBD2 (5 bases). V shed 7 bases and J shed 3 bases, with 13 bases lying between them. The length of the CDR3 is 14 residues.

This clonotype was observed a few times. The chain is built from TRBV4-3 and TRBJ2-2, with 8 bases lining up with TRBD1. CDR3 length: 16 amino acids. CDR1 and CDR2 from the germline V gene are LGHNA and YSLEER. V lost 2 bases and J lost 7; bases outside the gene matches: 9. In DNA form, the CDR3 reads TGCGCCAGCAGCCAATCCCCGGACAGGGTTGGCGGGGAGCTGTTTTTT. Translating gives CASSQSPDRVGGELFF.

Worth noting for this clonotype: Germline and junction disagree at one end, which may indicate a read error. The chain is built from TRBV20-1 and TRBJ1-2; D gene uncertain. Germline values: CDR1 DFQATT, CDR2 SNEGSKA (reference sequence). The CDR3 is 15 amino acids. CDR3 in amino acids: CGATPDDPPNYGYTF. CDR3 coding DNA: TGCGGTGCTACCCCCGATGATCCTCCTAACTATGGCTACACCTTC.

The chain links TRBV6-1 to TRBJ2-7; 8 bases are a match to TRBD2. CDR1 and CDR2 from the germline V gene are MNHNS and SASEGT. Unmatched junction bases numbered 10, after V lost 7 bases and J lost 5 bases. CDR3 size: 14 residues. The CDR3 bases are TGTGCCAGCATGAGCGGGAGATTCCCCGACGAGCAGTACTTC. Protein product: CASMSGRFPDEQYF.

This chain joins TRBV5-1 and TRBJ2-7, with 9 bases lining up with TRBD1. J was trimmed by 6 bases and V by 1 base; bases with no gene match: 11. The CDR3 totals 16 residues. CDR1 is SGHRS, CDR2 YFSETQ, per germline. The CDR3 nucleotides read TGCGCCAGCAGCTTGTTCCGGACAGGGGAACGAGGCGAGCAGTACTTC. Amino acids: CASSLFRTGERGEQYF.